A single sample is the source of the 30 T cell receptor beta chains below, sequenced in a study of CD4+ T cells in melanoma. Only in-frame clones appear in the TCRdb table, and some are missing; sequencing was by immunoSEQ multiplex PCR. The sample lists about 15,000 clones, about 62% seen once, with around 13% in the top ten. Sample: cells from a culture (not recorded whether cultured in vitro). These receptors were obtained from a human donor with melanoma.

This chain links TRBV29-1 with TRBJ1-2, with TRBD1 as a possible D gene (5 bases). This CDR3 region has 15 residues. Germline CDR1 and CDR2: SQVTM and ANQGSEA. The V end lost 5 bases, the J end lost 0 bases, and 16 bases lay between the germline ends. This CDR3 is CSVMRGGGPNYGYTF. CDR3 in DNA: TGCAGCGTTATGCGTGGTGGGGGACCTAACTATGGCTACACCTTC.

CDR3 protein: CASGDRHGYTF. CDR3 nucleotides: TGTGCCAGCGGGGACAGGCATGGCTACACCTTC. The chain is built from TRBV27 and TRBJ1-2, with 8 bases fitting TRBD1. The ends lost 8 bases at V and 6 bases at J; junction bases unmatched: 2. The CDR3 runs 11 residues. The germline gives CDR1 MNHEY, CDR2 SMNVEV (reference sequence).

The genes are TRBV5-1 and TRBJ1-3; 8 bases are a match to TRBD1. This CDR3 is built from 14 residues. Germline V gives CDR1 SGHRS, CDR2 YFSETQ. Unmatched junction bases numbered 2, after V lost 5 bases and J lost 1 base. Here the CDR3 reads CASRGQVSGNTIYF. The CDR3 coding sequence is TGCGCCAGCAGGGGACAGGTGTCTGGAAACACCATATATTTT.

The chain has TRBV2 and TRBJ1-5, with 7 bases fitting TRBD1. The CDR3 contains 18 residues. Per germline, CDR1 SNHLY and CDR2 FYNNEI. The V and J ends lost 4 bases and 6 bases, in that order; junction bases with no gene match: 18. As DNA, the CDR3 is TGTGCCAGCAGTGGCGGACCGGGACAGACCGCCTGGGGTCAGCCCCAGCATTTT. Amino acids: CASSGGPGQTAWGQPQHF. The variable domain in full, completed from reference TRBV2 and TRBJ1-5, reads EPEVTQTPSHQVTQMGQEVILRCVPISNHLYFYWYRQILGQKVEFLVSFYNNEISEKSEIFDDQFSVERPDGSNFTLKIRSTKLEDSAMYFCASSGGPGQTAWGQPQHFGDGTRLSIL.

The rearrangement links TRBV27 to TRBJ1-4; maybe TRBD1 (5 bases). The CDR3 consists of 17 residues. Germline CDR1 and CDR2: MNHEY and SMNVEV (reference sequence). V was clipped by 5 bases and J by 8 bases, with 24 bases between them. The CDR3 protein is CASSPAVSTGFREKLFF. CDR3 DNA sequence: TGTGCCAGCAGTCCAGCCGTATCAACAGGCTTTCGCGAAAAACTGTTTTTT.

A few counts support this clone. CDR3: CARRPRQPGRKNEKLFF. CDR3 in DNA: TGCGCCAGACGACCAAGGCAACCGGGACGGAAAAATGAAAAACTGTTTTTT. V gene TRBV5-1 combines with J gene TRBJ1-4, with D perhaps matching TRBD1 (5 bases). Germline values: CDR1 SGHRS, CDR2 YFSETQ. The CDR3 loop spans 17 amino acids. Trimming shortened V by 8 bases and J by 5 bases, and 25 bases separated the two germline ends.

The gene calls are TRBV7-9 and TRBJ1-2; unclear D gene. The CDR3 has 13 residues. The germline CDR1 and CDR2 sequences are SEHNR and FQNEAQ (reference sequence). V lost 6 bases to trimming and J lost 7 bases, with 15 bases between them. The CDR3 coding sequence is TGTGCCAGCAGGTTTGAGTCGACTATTGGCTACACCTTC. As protein: CASRFESTIGYTF.

The rearrangement uses TRBV2 and TRBJ2-3; the D is unclear. V was trimmed by 6 bases and J by 2 bases, leaving 15 bases between them. Germline V gene data show CDR1 as SNHLY and CDR2 as FYNNEI. The CDR3 runs to 15 residues. CDR3 sequence: CASRGSDQYTDTQYF. The CDR3, as DNA: TGTGCCAGCAGGGGATCCGATCAGTACACAGATACGCAGTATTTT.

The V gene is TRBV2, the J gene TRBJ1-4; no clear D. V was clipped by 5 bases and J by 8 bases, with 18 bases between them. The germline V gene encodes CDR1 SNHLY and CDR2 FYNNEI. The CDR3 is made up of 15 amino acids. CDR3 loop: CASSQDPGGYEKLFF. Here the CDR3 DNA reads TGTGCCAGCAGTCAGGACCCGGGAGGATACGAAAAACTGTTTTTT.

The chain couples TRBV11-2 to TRBJ2-5; D may correspond to TRBD1 or TRBD2 (5 bases each). The length of the CDR3 is 17 residues. The ends were cut back, 5 bases at V and 1 base at J, with 20 bases in the middle. Germline lookup yields CDR1 SGHAT and CDR2 FQNNGV. The CDR3 protein is CASSRAAWRQSQETQYF. CDR3 DNA sequence: TGTGCCAGCAGCCGAGCGGCTTGGAGACAGAGCCAAGAGACCCAGTACTTC.

The rearrangement joins TRBV11-2 to TRBJ2-1, with TRBD2 matching over 13 bases. Germline V CDR1 and CDR2: SGHAT, FQNNGV. The trim removed 1 base at V and 4 bases at J, leaving 7 bases unmatched. This CDR3 is 18 amino acids long. The CDR3 here is CASSLGGATSGGYNEQFF. The CDR3 DNA reads as TGTGCCAGCAGCTTAGGAGGTGCGACTAGCGGGGGGTACAATGAGCAGTTCTTC.

In its sample, this clone was seen a few times. The J gene is TRBJ2-7, the V gene TRBV25-1; no clear D gene. The germline CDR1 and CDR2 sequences are MGHDK and SYGVNS. Trimming took off 6 bases at V and 0 bases at J, with 9 bases between the two ends. There are 13 residues in the CDR3. CDR3 bases: TGTGCCAGCAGCAGATTCAGCTCCTACGAGCAGTACTTC. Residues: CASSRFSSYEQYF.

The V and J genes are TRBV7-2 and TRBJ2-7; a weak D match, TRBD1 (6 bases). Germline V gene lookup returns CDR1 SGHTA and CDR2 FQGNSA. This CDR3 contains 15 residues. Between the trimmed V and J ends, which lost 4 bases and 2 bases, there was a span of 15 bases. The CDR3 DNA is TGTGCCAGCAGCTCTTACGGGACAAATACCTACGAGCAGTACTTC. This sequence encodes CASSSYGTNTYEQYF.

This clone was observed a handful of times. The chain couples TRBV5-1 to TRBJ1-2; D is unresolved. The germline V and J ends were trimmed by 4 bases and 0 bases, with 13 bases remaining between them. Germline V CDR1 and CDR2: SGHRS, YFSETQ. The CDR3 is 15 residues long. CDR3 DNA sequence: TGCGCCAGCAGCCGCTACGCCGAGGCTAACTATGGCTACACCTTC. Translated: CASSRYAEANYGYTF.

V gene TRBV5-1 combines with J gene TRBJ2-7, with D perhaps given as TRBD1 or TRBD2 (5 bases each). The CDR3 sequence is 15 residues long. Trimming pared 4 bases from V and 2 bases from J, leaving 16 bases between. In germline, CDR1 is SGHRS, CDR2 YFSETQ. The CDR3 DNA reads TGCGCCAGCAGCGCCGGGACCTCCGACCCCTACGAGCAGTACTTC. This gives the protein CASSAGTSDPYEQYF.

This clone came up a few times. CDR3 sequence (DNA): TGCGCCAGCAGCGCCGGGACGGACGCCGCACTCCAAGAGACCCAGTACTTC. Residues: CASSAGTDAALQETQYF. This chain connects TRBV5-1 to TRBJ2-5, with D perhaps matching TRBD1 or TRBD2 (5 bases each). The ends were cut back, 4 bases at V and 1 base at J, with 20 bases in the middle. Germline assignment: CDR1 SGHRS and CDR2 YFSETQ. The CDR3 is 17 residues long. The complete variable domain, with remaining parts taken from reference TRBV5-1 and TRBJ2-5, reads KAGVTQTPRYLIKTRGQQVTLSCSPISGHRSVSWYQQTPGQGLQFLFEYFSETQRNKGNFPGRFSGRQFSNSRSEMNVSTLELGDSALYLCASSAGTDAALQETQYFGPGTRLLVL.

The gene calls are TRBV6-6 and TRBJ1-1, with 8 bases fitting TRBD1. CDR1 is MNHNY and CDR2 is SVGAGI in the germline V gene (reference sequence). The CDR3 has 16 residues. J gave up 0 bases and V 6 bases, and 9 bases lay outside the gene matches. The CDR3, as DNA: TGTGCCAGCAGCCATCAGAGGACAGGGTTGAACACTGAAGCTTTCTTT. It yields the protein CASSHQRTGLNTEAFF.

The rearrangement joins TRBV6-5 to TRBJ1-5; 7 bases are shared with TRBD1. Germline V CDR1 and CDR2: MNHEY, SVGAGI. This CDR3 has 15 amino acids. V dropped 0 bases and J dropped 5; count of bases not matched to a gene: 4. CDR3 in DNA: TGTGCCAGCAGTTACTCCAGACAGGGAGATCAGCCCCAGCATTTT. Translation gives CASSYSRQGDQPQHF.

The chain employs TRBV15 and TRBJ1-6; tentative D call: TRBD1 (5 bases). The CDR3 covers 16 residues. Germline CDR1 reads LNHNV; CDR2 reads YYDKDF (reference sequence). V was trimmed by 0 bases and J by 9 bases, leaving 15 bases between them. This CDR3 reads CATSRDVGYGGSPLHF. The CDR3 DNA is TGTGCCACCAGCAGAGATGTAGGGTACGGGGGTTCACCCCTCCACTTT.

This clone occurred a few times. This chain joins TRBV4-1 and TRBJ2-3; 12 bases map to TRBD2. The CDR3 is made up of 17 amino acids. J lost 2 bases, V lost 4 bases, and 7 bases had no gene match. Germline V gives CDR1 MGHRA, CDR2 YSYEKL. CDR3 protein: CASSRGTSGPPTDTQYF. The CDR3, as DNA: TGCGCCAGCAGCCGGGGGACTAGCGGGCCCCCCACAGATACGCAGTATTTT.

This clone was detected a few times. The rearrangement uses TRBV6-4 and TRBJ1-1, with D unclear. CDR1 is MRHNA, CDR2 SNTAGT, per germline. The germline V and J ends were trimmed by 5 bases and 5 bases, with 12 bases remaining between them. CDR3 length: 13 amino acids. The DNA for the CDR3 is TGTGCCAGCAGTCGCCGGGATGGGACTGAAGCTTTCTTT. It translates to CASSRRDGTEAFF.

This chain joins TRBV5-1 and TRBJ1-2, with D possibly matching TRBD1 (6 bases). CDR3 size: 14 residues. The ends were cut back, 5 bases at V and 2 bases at J, with 13 bases in the middle. Per germline, CDR1 SGHRS and CDR2 YFSETQ. CDR3 amino acids: CASRDEGQNYGYTF. CDR3 DNA: TGCGCCAGCAGAGACGAGGGACAAAACTATGGCTACACCTTC. The whole variable domain, filled in from reference TRBV5-1 and TRBJ1-2, reads KAGVTQTPRYLIKTRGQQVTLSCSPISGHRSVSWYQQTPGQGLQFLFEYFSETQRNKGNFPGRFSGRQFSNSRSEMNVSTLELGDSALYLCASRDEGQNYGYTFGSGTRLTVV.

The chain recombines TRBV18 with TRBJ2-1; 10 bases map to TRBD1. CDR1 KGHSH and CDR2 LQKENI come from the germline V gene. V trimming: 6 bases; J trimming: 8 bases; junction bases outside the gene matches: 4. This CDR3 region has 13 residues. CDR3 amino acids: CASSEGQGYEQFF. The CDR3 DNA is TGTGCCAGCTCTGAGGGACAGGGGTATGAGCAGTTCTTC.

The gene calls are TRBV5-1 and TRBJ2-1, with D hard to call. The germline V and J ends were trimmed by 4 bases and 0 bases, with 11 bases remaining between them. Germline V gene lookup returns CDR1 SGHRS and CDR2 YFSETQ. The CDR3 loop spans 15 amino acids. CDR3 protein: CASSPAWSSYNEQFF. The CDR3 bases are TGCGCCAGCAGCCCCGCGTGGAGCTCCTACAATGAGCAGTTCTTC.

V usage is TRBV7-9 and J usage is TRBJ1-2; D not certain. The CDR3 sequence is 15 residues long. CDR1 is SEHNR, CDR2 FQNEAQ, per germline (reference sequence). V was pared by 5 bases and J by 2 bases, with 15 bases between. The DNA for the CDR3 is TGTGCCAGCAGCGTAGGTGGGATCCAAAACTATGGCTACACCTTC. This sequence encodes CASSVGGIQNYGYTF.

The chain employs TRBV29-1 and TRBJ2-7, with unresolved D. Germline values: CDR1 SQVTM, CDR2 ANQGSEA. This CDR3 contains 13 residues. Trimming took 3 bases from V and 2 from J, leaving 11 bases between them. The CDR3 coding sequence is TGCAGCGTTGAGCCAGAGAACACCTACGAGCAGTACTTC. It specifies CSVEPENTYEQYF.

This clone was seen a few times. V is TRBV13 and J is TRBJ1-3; D is unresolved. This CDR3 contains 16 residues. CDR1 and CDR2 (germline): PRHDT, FYEKMQ (reference sequence). The V and J ends lost 7 bases and 1 base respectively, with 17 bases between them. CDR3 coding DNA: TGTGCCAGCACCCAGCGACCCGTCGGGTCTGGAAACACCATATATTTT. Amino acids: CASTQRPVGSGNTIYF.

This chain links TRBV19 with TRBJ1-1; D unresolved. The CDR3 has 16 amino acids. V was pared by 1 base and J by 8 bases, with 20 bases between. From germline, CDR1 is LNHDA and CDR2 SQIVND (reference sequence). CDR3 sequence reads: CASSIGRREGSPEAFF. As DNA, the CDR3 is TGTGCCAGTAGTATAGGGAGAAGGGAGGGTAGTCCAGAAGCTTTCTTT.

The J gene is TRBJ1-4, the V gene TRBV6-1; 8 bases align to TRBD1. V gave up 4 bases and J gave up 8 bases; unmatched junction bases: 18. CDR1 is MNHNS and CDR2 is SASEGT in the germline V gene. This CDR3 contains 18 residues. The CDR3 is CASSVRADRGGLGEKLFF. In DNA form, the CDR3 reads TGTGCCAGCAGTGTCCGCGCAGACAGGGGCGGTTTAGGGGAAAAACTGTTTTTT.

This clone was counted only a few times. The chain combines TRBV10-3 with TRBJ2-7, with D possibly matching TRBD1 (5 bases). Germline values: CDR1 ENHRY, CDR2 SYGVKD. This CDR3 is built from 15 residues. The germline V and J ends were trimmed by 4 bases and 3 bases, with 16 bases remaining between them. CDR3 sequence (DNA): TGTGCCATCAGTGGTTCTTGGGGCCCTTACTACGAGCAGTACTTC. It is translated as CAISGSWGPYYEQYF.